The 21 T cell receptor beta chains below were found in one sample sequenced in a study of CD8+ T cells in alopecia areata. Reverse transcribed after extraction, RNA yielded cDNA as the sequencing template. Sequencing used immunoSEQ multiplex PCR; TCRdb keeps in-frame clones, though not all of them. This sample has 100,000 to 150,000 clones, with 58% found just once. Treatment indicated: oral pan-JAK inhibitor, 5-10 mg twice daily. Sequences were derived from CD8+ T cells sorted from blood, sampled at week 4, from a patient treated with tofacitinib. The receptors here all came from a human donor with alopecia areata.

The chain carries TRBV5-4 and TRBJ1-1; D ambiguous. V lost 4 bases and J 1 base, leaving 8 bases between the germline ends. This CDR3 region has 13 residues. Germline CDR1 reads SGHNT; CDR2 reads YYREEE (reference sequence). CDR3 bases: TGTGCCAGCAGCGGCGGGGAGAACACTGAAGCTTTCTTT. It translates to CASSGGENTEAFF.

V usage is TRBV5-4 and J usage is TRBJ2-2; D gene ambiguous. Trimming left V 4 bases short and J 5 bases short, with 12 bases between. In germline, CDR1 is SGHNT, CDR2 YYREEE (reference sequence). This CDR3 has 14 residues. This CDR3 reads CASSQVLETGELFF. The CDR3 region has the DNA TGTGCCAGCAGCCAAGTCCTGGAAACCGGGGAGCTGTTTTTT.

A single count supports this clone. The genes are TRBV7-9 and TRBJ2-7; weak D call: TRBD1 (7 bases). The germline V gene has CDR1 SEHNR and CDR2 FQNEAQ (reference sequence). The CDR3 consists of 15 residues. V lost 2 bases, J lost 6 bases, and 17 bases lay in between. The CDR3 region has the DNA TGTGCCAGCAGCTTACTTGGGGGGACAGTAGGCGAGCAGTACTTC. Amino acid sequence: CASSLLGGTVGEQYF.

This clone was recorded only once. The gene calls are TRBV20-1 and TRBJ2-7, with unresolved D. Trimming pared 1 base from V and 6 bases from J, leaving 7 bases between. The CDR3 runs 11 residues. Germline CDR1 DFQATT, CDR2 SNEGSKA (reference sequence). DNA for the CDR3: TGCAGTGCTAGAGTAGGGCCCGAGCAGTACTTC. Translation gives CSARVGPEQYF.

The rearrangement links TRBV28 to TRBJ2-1, with no clear D. Trimming shortened V by 3 bases and J by 0 bases, and 6 bases separated the two germline ends. CDR1 MDHEN and CDR2 SYDVKM come from the germline V gene. The CDR3 runs 14 residues. The CDR3 protein is CASSFRSSYNEQFF. In DNA form, the CDR3 reads TGTGCCAGCAGTTTCCGAAGCTCCTACAATGAGCAGTTCTTC. Combining the CDR3 with reference TRBV28 and TRBJ2-1 gives the whole variable domain DVKVTQSSRYLVKRTGEKVFLECVQDMDHENMFWYRQDPGLGLRLIYFSYDVKMKEKGDIPEGYSVSREKKERFSLILESASTNQTSMYLCASSFRSSYNEQFFGPGTRLTVL.

This sequence joins TRBV11-2 and TRBJ2-7, with no clear D. The CDR3 is made up of 14 amino acids. The germline V and J ends were trimmed by 2 bases and 3 bases, with 11 bases remaining between them. The germline CDR1 and CDR2 sequences are SGHAT and FQNNGV. The CDR3 spells CASSLTAVSYEQYF. The CDR3 coding sequence is TGTGCCAGCAGCTTAACTGCTGTCAGCTACGAGCAGTACTTC.

This chain joins TRBV4-3 and TRBJ1-1; D is undetermined. Trimming pared 2 bases from V and 5 bases from J, leaving 15 bases between. CDR1 and CDR2 (germline): LGHNA, YSLEER. The CDR3 has 15 residues. The CDR3 nucleotides read TGCGCCAGCAGCCAATCCGGCTCGGAGGTTACTGAAGCTTTCTTT. This encodes CASSQSGSEVTEAFF.

Written as DNA, the CDR3 is TGTGCCAGCAGTGAATATGCCGAATACGAGGAAAAACTGTTTTTT. This gives the protein CASSEYAEYEEKLFF. This chain links TRBV25-1 with TRBJ1-4; no clear D gene. The germline CDR1 and CDR2 sequences are MGHDK and SYGVNS. The CDR3 is 15 residues long. V lost 0 bases and J 8 bases, leaving 13 bases between the germline ends.

This chain links TRBV27 with TRBJ2-3, with a weak D call TRBD2 (5 bases). CDR3 length: 16 amino acids. Germline V gives CDR1 MNHEY, CDR2 SMNVEV (reference sequence). Trimming took 2 bases from V and 1 from J, leaving 13 bases between them. CDR3 nucleotide sequence: TGTGCCAGCAGTTTAGAGCCGAGGGATGGCACAGATACGCAGTATTTT. Its translation: CASSLEPRDGTDTQYF.

The chain has TRBV27 and TRBJ2-7; possible D gene TRBD2, 6 bases. Germline CDR1 is MNHEY and CDR2 is SMNVEV (reference sequence). V was pared by 4 bases and J by 6 bases, with 16 bases between. CDR3 length: 14 residues. This CDR3 reads CASSSSVYEFEQYF. The CDR3 nucleotides read TGTGCCAGCAGTTCTAGCGTATATGAGTTCGAGCAGTACTTC.

The gene calls are TRBV29-1 and TRBJ2-1; a weak D match, TRBD1 (7 bases). CDR3 length equals 12 residues. Germline CDR1 is SQVTM and CDR2 is ANQGSEA. The V end lost 7 bases, the J end lost 9 bases, and 16 bases lay between the germline ends. The DNA for the CDR3 is TGCAGCGCCAGGGGGGACAGTCCTGAGCAGTTCTTC. It specifies CSARGDSPEQFF.

V is TRBV12-5 and J is TRBJ2-2; D ambiguous. Trimming took off 6 bases at V and 7 bases at J, with 12 bases between the two ends. CDR1 LGHNT and CDR2 FRNRAP come from the germline V gene. There are 13 residues in the CDR3. Here the CDR3 reads CASGPPIGGELFF. CDR3 DNA: TGTGCTAGTGGCCCACCCATTGGCGGGGAGCTGTTTTTT.

The chain uses TRBV29-1 and TRBJ2-2; D gene uncertain. V was shortened by 3 bases and J by 4 bases, with 15 bases between the two germline ends. This CDR3 is 15 amino acids long. Germline loops: CDR1 SQVTM, CDR2 ANQGSEA. CDR3 nucleotide sequence: TGCAGCGTTGACACCCCGTGGCTCAGCACCGGGGAGCTGTTTTTT. It codes for CSVDTPWLSTGELFF.

The chain has TRBV5-1 and TRBJ2-7, with 11 bases matching TRBD1. J lost 2 bases, V lost 2 bases, and 3 bases had no gene match. The CDR3 length is 15 residues. The germline V gene has CDR1 SGHRS and CDR2 YFSETQ. The CDR3 is CASSLSGQGAYEQYF. The DNA of the CDR3 is TGCGCCAGCAGCTTATCGGGACAGGGGGCCTACGAGCAGTACTTC. Full variable domain (remainder filled in from reference TRBV5-1 and TRBJ2-7): KAGVTQTPRYLIKTRGQQVTLSCSPISGHRSVSWYQQTPGQGLQFLFEYFSETQRNKGNFPGRFSGRQFSNSRSEMNVSTLELGDSALYLCASSLSGQGAYEQYFGPGTRLTVT.

The chain joins TRBV15 to TRBJ2-6; the D is unclear. Deletions cut 5 bases from V and 5 bases from J, with 16 bases between. CDR1 and CDR2 from the germline V gene are LNHNV and YYDKDF (reference sequence). The CDR3 runs 16 residues. CDR3 bases: TGTGCCACCAGCCCAGATCGGAGTCTCTGGGCCAACGTCCTGACTTTC. Protein sequence: CATSPDRSLWANVLTF.

This clone has more than one count but fewer than ten. The chain carries TRBV2 and TRBJ2-5; unclear D gene. CDR3 length equals 13 residues. The V gene's germline CDR1 is SNHLY and CDR2 FYNNEI. Trimming stripped 4 bases from V and 2 bases from J, with 8 bases between. The CDR3 reads CASSVWQQETQYF. In nucleotides, the CDR3 is TGTGCCAGCAGTGTGTGGCAGCAAGAGACCCAGTACTTC. The full variable domain, completed using reference TRBV2 and TRBJ2-5, is EPEVTQTPSHQVTQMGQEVILRCVPISNHLYFYWYRQILGQKVEFLVSFYNNEISEKSEIFDDQFSVERPDGSNFTLKIRSTKLEDSAMYFCASSVWQQETQYFGPGTRLLVL.

The rearrangement uses TRBV25-1 and TRBJ2-2; D ambiguous. The V gene lost 4 bases and the J gene lost 6 bases, with 0 bases spanning the gap. This CDR3 has 10 residues. The germline V gene has CDR1 MGHDK and CDR2 SYGVNS. The CDR3 bases are TGTGCCAGCAGTGCCGGGGAGCTGTTTTTT. Translation gives CASSAGELFF.

As for this clone: Mismatch with germline at one junction end may stem from a read error. J is TRBJ2-3 and V is TRBV9, with TRBD2 identical over 9 bases. This CDR3 spans 13 amino acids. Germline V lookup: CDR1 SGDLS, CDR2 YYNGEE. The CDR3 reads CATSGGSTDTQYF. CDR3 bases: TGTGCCACCAGCGGGGGGAGCACAGATACGCAGTATTTT.

The table lists this clone with a few counts. J is TRBJ2-1 and V is TRBV29-1; 8 bases are shared with TRBD1. The CDR3 consists of 14 residues. The V gene's germline CDR1 is SQVTM and CDR2 ANQGSEA. The V gene end was trimmed by 1 base and the J gene end by 8 bases; junction bases not matched to a gene: 7. Written as DNA, the CDR3 is TGCAGCGTTGAAGCCAAAGACAGGGGCTATGAGCAGTTCTTC. It is translated as CSVEAKDRGYEQFF.

The chain has TRBV15 and TRBJ1-4; D is undetermined. Per germline, CDR1 LNHNV and CDR2 YYDKDF (reference sequence). Trimming removed 1 base at V and 6 bases at J, with 6 bases between. This CDR3 has 13 residues. The CDR3 protein is CATSRVGDEKLFF. Written as DNA, the CDR3 is TGTGCCACCAGCAGAGTTGGGGATGAAAAACTGTTTTTT.

The chain combines TRBV29-1 with TRBJ2-7; 8 nucleotides agree with TRBD1. Germline CDR1 is SQVTM and CDR2 is ANQGSEA. V gave up 8 bases and J gave up 5 bases; unmatched junction bases: 8. This CDR3 is 12 amino acids long. This chain's CDR3 is CSYRGDGDEQYF. CDR3 DNA: TGCAGCTACAGGGGGGATGGAGACGAGCAGTACTTC.